The source of this T cell receptor (beta chain) is a study of CD8 T cells in Susac syndrome. Random hexamers served to reverse transcribe roughly 0.45 to 1 ug RNA. The authors amplified TCR beta CDR3 across 54 Vbeta and 13 Jbeta using immunoSEQ multiplex PCR. TCRdb re-analysed the immunoSEQ multiplex PCR reads in MiXCR, keeping a single row per CDR3 protein. The sample consists of about 300,000 distinct CDR3 sequences, 75% to 85% of them appearing once. TCR beta sequencing covered blood CD8+ and CD4+ T cells. The TEMRA cells underwent FACS enrichment, while the CD8+ and CD4+ T cells underwent negative isolation. Trimming cost V 2 bases and J 0 bases, with 6 bases left between them. The CDR3 extends over 15 amino acids. Germline CDR1 reads SGDLS; CDR2 reads YYNGEE.

The V gene is TRBV9, the J gene TRBJ2-6; D unclear. Sequencing used CD8+ T cells from PBMCs. The clonotype comes from a human donor with multiple sclerosis. The DNA of the CDR3 is TGTGCCAGCAGCGTCCTGTACTCTGGGGCCAACGTCCTGACTTTC. It is translated as CASSVLYSGANVLTF.